Listed below are T cell receptor beta chains from one sample, sequenced in a study of technical replicates of blood from several donors. Only in-frame clones appear in the TCRdb table, and some are missing; sequencing was by immunoSEQ multiplex PCR. This repertoire shows about 85,000 clones, just under 95% found once; its top ten account for about 0.26%. Sequenced material: T cells isolated from PBMCs. The receptors were sampled from a human donor in good health. CDR3s include the opening cysteine and the closing phenylalanine or tryptophan. A D gene is named only where the DNA matches it firmly. Clone size is shown for a subset of rows, as once, few, many or a class of expanded clone.

J	D	V	size	CDR3	DNA
TRBJ1-1	-	TRBV4-1	-	CASSPIFTGKDEAFF	TGCGCCAGCAGCCCAATATTCACAGGGAAGGATGAAGCTTTCTTT
TRBJ2-2	-	TRBV10-1	-	CASSHRLGELFF	TGCGCCAGCAGTCACAGGCTCGGGGAGCTGTTTTTT
TRBJ2-7	TRBD1	TRBV6-5	-	CASSYDRGRGEQYF	TGTGCCAGCAGTTACGACAGGGGGCGGGGGGAGCAGTACTTC
TRBJ2-1	-	TRBV5-8	-	CASSFALNGGSAYNEQFF	TGTGCCAGCAGCTTTGCCTTAAATGGCGGCTCTGCCTACAATGAGCAGTTCTTC
TRBJ2-7	TRBD1	TRBV29-1	-	CSVTGARSYEQYF	TGCAGCGTAACAGGGGCCCGCTCCTACGAGCAGTACTTC
TRBJ2-3	-	TRBV7-6	-	CASSRRSSTGYVDTQYF	TGTGCCAGCAGCCGTCGGAGTAGTACAGGGTATGTGGATACGCAGTATTTT
TRBJ2-7	-	TRBV27	-	CASSPPGNYEQYF	TGTGCCAGCAGTCCACCAGGAAACTACGAGCAGTACTTC
TRBJ1-4	-	TRBV29-1	-	CSVDGREGANEKLFF	TGCAGCGTTGACGGCAGGGAAGGAGCTAATGAAAAACTGTTTTTT
TRBJ1-1	TRBD1	TRBV28	-	CASTPGQVNTEAFF	TGTGCCAGCACCCCGGGACAGGTTAACACTGAAGCTTTCTTT
TRBJ2-7	-	TRBV7-8	-	CASSPSPREQYF	TGTGCCAGCAGCCCCTCACCGCGTGAGCAGTACTTC
TRBJ1-2	-	TRBV2	once	CASSADRRYYGYTF	TGTGCCAGCAGTGCCGACCGGAGGTACTATGGCTACACCTTC
TRBJ2-7	-	TRBV4-1	-	CASSLGGEQYF	TGCGCCAGCAGCCTGGGGGGAGAGCAGTACTTC
TRBJ2-3	TRBD1	TRBV5-1	-	CASSPTGGWADTQYF	TGCGCCAGCAGCCCTACAGGGGGCTGGGCAGATACGCAGTATTTT